The 6 T cell receptor beta chains reported below all come from one sample, sequenced in a study of blood T cell repertoires in COVID-19. Assay: immunoSEQ multiplex PCR; the TCRdb copy retains only in-frame clones and omits some. The table includes about 270,000 clones, about 87% detected once. Sequencing was performed on peripheral blood. These receptors all come from a woman between 50 and 59 years old with acute or convalescent COVID-19.

Ten or more counts support this clone. The chain has TRBV14 and TRBJ1-2; perhaps TRBD1 as D (5 bases). CDR1 is SGHDN and CDR2 is FVKESK in the germline V gene. CDR3 size: 13 residues. Trimming took 2 bases from V and 7 from J, leaving 11 bases between them. CDR3: CASSQSGSVGYTF. The CDR3 bases are TGTGCCAGCAGCCAATCAGGGTCGGTTGGCTACACCTTC.

The rearrangement links TRBV28 to TRBJ1-3, with 8 bases that match TRBD1. The CDR3 has 14 residues. The V gene end was trimmed by 11 bases and the J gene end by 2 bases; junction bases not matched to a gene: 8. Germline V lookup: CDR1 MDHEN, CDR2 SYDVKM. CDR3 sequence (DNA): TGTGCCGGCAAACGACAGGGGACTGGAAACACCATATATTTT. As protein: CAGKRQGTGNTIYF. The entire variable domain, with the rest obtained from reference TRBV28 and TRBJ1-3, is as follows: DVKVTQSSRYLVKRTGEKVFLECVQDMDHENMFWYRQDPGLGLRLIYFSYDVKMKEKGDIPEGYSVSREKKERFSLILESASTNQTSMYLCAGKRQGTGNTIYFGEGSWLTVV.

This clone appeared a few times. The genes are TRBV24-1 and TRBJ1-5; TRBD1 matches at 8 bases. The CDR3 runs 16 residues. CDR1 and CDR2 from the germline V gene are KGHDR and SFDVKD. V dropped 3 bases and J dropped 0; count of bases not matched to a gene: 3. The CDR3 spells CATSDHRGGSNQPQHF. The CDR3 nucleotides read TGTGCCACCAGTGATCACAGGGGGGGTAGCAATCAGCCCCAGCATTTT.

The chain combines TRBV12-3 or TRBV12-4 with TRBJ2-5; no reliable D call. The DNA matches TRBJ2-7 better at its end, which makes the J call doubtful. The CDR3 has 13 amino acids. The DNA for the CDR3 is TGTGCCAGCAGTTTTTCCCTGCTAAACGAGCAGTACTTC. Residues: CASSFSLLNEQYF.

The chain employs TRBV7-2 and TRBJ2-1; no definite D call. Germline CDR1 reads SGHTA; CDR2 reads FQGNSA. This CDR3 comprises 14 residues. V lost 3 bases and J lost 4, with 10 bases in between. The CDR3 sequence is CASSLFTGYNEQFF. CDR3 DNA: TGTGCCAGCAGCTTGTTCACGGGTTACAATGAGCAGTTCTTC.

This clone has only one observation. The gene calls are TRBV5-6 and TRBJ2-1, with D possibly TRBD2 on 5 matching bases. Germline CDR1 SGHDT, CDR2 YYEEEE. This CDR3 comprises 18 residues. V gave up 4 bases and J gave up 6 bases, with 26 bases separating them. CDR3 sequence (DNA): TGTGCCAGCAGCGCGTCATCTCTAGGAGCGGAGCCCGCCAATGAGCAGTTCTTC. Translated, it gives CASSASSLGAEPANEQFF.